This paragraph covers one T cell receptor (beta chain) sequence. TCRdb's table, derived via immunoSEQ multiplex PCR, lists solely in-frame clones and lacks some. The table lists 200,000 to 250,000 clones, approximately 81% of them singletons. Germline CDR1 SGDLS, CDR2 YYNGEE. Trimming took 0 bases from V and 0 from J; bases not matched to a gene: 2. The CDR3 runs 16 residues. This sample was taken from a study of blood T cell repertoires in COVID-19. Study summary: Samples came from the United States, Italy and Spain, spanning acute and convalescent COVID-19.

The genes are TRBV9 and TRBJ2-2, with 7 bases fitting TRBD1. The sequencing input was peripheral blood. The TCR originated in an elderly woman with active or convalescent COVID-19. CDR3 sequence reads: CASSVGGQPNTGELFF. CDR3 in DNA: TGTGCCAGCAGCGTAGGGGGACAGCCGAACACCGGGGAGCTGTTTTTT.